This TCR beta chain was observed in a study of blood T cell repertoires in COVID-19. Study-wide background: Samples taken during acute and convalescent COVID-19 were collected in the United States, Italy and Spain. PBMCs, B-cell-depleted T cells, or T cells were the source of the cDNA or gDNA that made up the material.

In the original analysis: Reference gene primer amplification gave nucleated cell count estimates. The assay was immunoSEQ multiplex PCR, and TCRdb's table has in-frame clones only and misses some. V, J and clone size reflect that table, while D and trimming were determined from the DNA. The sample holds more than 200,000 clones, 86% seen once. The Seattle patients, enrolled during active infection, were followed longitudinally. Sequencing was carried out using peripheral blood. The receptor's source is a man in his fifties or sixties with COVID-19, enrolled during active disease.

In nucleotides, the CDR3 is TGTGCCAGCAGCCCCCTGGCGGGGGGCGCTCGAGAGACCCAGTACTTC. Translation: CASSPLAGGARETQYF. The genes are TRBV5-6 and TRBJ2-5; 8 bases are a match to TRBD2. Trimming removed 4 bases from V and 4 bases from J; junction bases left unmatched: 12. Per the germline V gene, CDR1 is SGHDT and CDR2 is YYEEEE. The CDR3 extends over 16 amino acids.